This T cell receptor (beta chain) derives from a study of blood T cell repertoires in COVID-19. As originally analysed: Nucleated cell counts were estimated from reference gene primer amplification. Profiled with immunoSEQ multiplex PCR; TCRdb holds only in-frame clones, not every one. For V, J and clone size, that table is used; D and trimming come from the DNA. This table holds 100,000 to 110,000 clones, about 80% found once. CDR1 LGHDT and CDR2 YNNKEL come from the germline V gene (reference sequence). With 4 bases clipped from V and 3 bases from J, the junction kept 3 bases outside the gene matches. CDR3 length: 15 amino acids.

The sample was peripheral blood. V usage is TRBV3-1 (or the pseudogene TRBV3-2) and J usage is TRBJ2-3; 11 bases fit TRBD2. The sequence was obtained from a man aged 70-80 years with active or convalescent COVID-19. This chain's CDR3 is CASSRLAGGTDTQYF. The CDR3 DNA sequence: TGTGCCAGCAGCCGCTTAGCGGGAGGGACAGATACGCAGTATTTT.